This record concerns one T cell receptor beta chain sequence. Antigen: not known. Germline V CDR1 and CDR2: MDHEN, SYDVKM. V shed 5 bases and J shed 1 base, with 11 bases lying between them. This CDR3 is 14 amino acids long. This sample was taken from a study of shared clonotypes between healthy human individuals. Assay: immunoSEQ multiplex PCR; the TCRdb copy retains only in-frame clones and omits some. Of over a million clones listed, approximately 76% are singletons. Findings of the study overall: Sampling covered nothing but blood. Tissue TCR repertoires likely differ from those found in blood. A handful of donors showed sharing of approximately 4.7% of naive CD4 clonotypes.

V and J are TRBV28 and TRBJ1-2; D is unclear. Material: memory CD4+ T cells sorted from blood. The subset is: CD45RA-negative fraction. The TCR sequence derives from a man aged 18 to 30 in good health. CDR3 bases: TGTGCCAGCAGTCACCAGACGGGTAACTATGGCTACACCTTC. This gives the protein CASSHQTGNYGYTF.